This TCR beta chain was captured in a study of blood T cells in healthy people across ages. For the study at large: Per two T cells, about one barcoded beta molecule was captured through template switching. Study-level points and caveats: A strong correlation between TCR beta diversity and naive T cell percentage was seen.

Germline V gene lookup returns CDR1 SNHLY and CDR2 FYNNEI. V was cut by 1 base and J by 8 bases, with 8 bases left in between. The CDR3 is made up of 12 amino acids. Isolated per sample were at least 6 million PBMCs. A word on this clonotype: Antigen specificity is unknown.

Through a sample-barcoded 5' primer and a J-beta primer mix, a second PCR was run for roughly 6 to 12 cycles. A template-switch adaptor with 12 random nucleotides tagged each cDNA molecule. TCRdb fed the 5' RACE reads into MiXCR, producing one record per CDR3 protein. This repertoire shows roughly 2 million distinct CDR3 sequences, about 50% found once; its top ten account for around 2.1%. The receptor was derived from a woman in her thirties or forties in good health. The chain carries TRBV2 and TRBJ1-2, with D maybe TRBD1 (5 bases). Sequences were obtained from blood. CDR3 in DNA: TGTGCCAGCAGTGAAGAAAGGGGAGGCTACACCTTC. This codes for CASSEERGGYTF.